The rows below give T cell receptor beta chains drawn from one sample of a study of blood T cell repertoires in COVID-19. Libraries were prepared by immunoSEQ multiplex PCR; TCRdb keeps only in-frame clonotypes and omits some of them. The sample has just over 300,000 clones; 85% to 90% are singletons. What was sequenced was PBMCs or T cells enriched from blood (not recorded which). The receptors here all came from a man younger than 45 who had recovered from COVID-19. Each CDR3 is given without its conserved first and last residue. Each record gives: V gene, clone size, CDR3 protein. Expanded clones are given a class, and other clones once, few, many or no size at all.

v_call: TRBV6-2/TRBV6-3
clone_size: many
cdr3_aa: ASSYTGTAFTDTQY

v_call: TRBV10-3
clone_size: .
cdr3_aa: AISERQFEAF

v_call: TRBV28
clone_size: once
cdr3_aa: ASSQSGGLHGYT

v_call: TRBV10-1
clone_size: .
cdr3_aa: ASSESRTSGRAIPYEQY

v_call: TRBV19
clone_size: .
cdr3_aa: ASSIPAPREGAF

v_call: TRBV19
clone_size: .
cdr3_aa: ASSMAGGGYNSPLH

v_call: TRBV2
clone_size: .
cdr3_aa: ASSEGLYHIGTGLEANYGYT

v_call: TRBV7-6
clone_size: once
cdr3_aa: ASGSWTSGPVDTQY

v_call: TRBV11-2
clone_size: .
cdr3_aa: ASSLSAMGAYEQY

v_call: TRBV7-9
clone_size: .
cdr3_aa: ASSSGLATDTQY

v_call: TRBV10-1
clone_size: .
cdr3_aa: ASSGTAYQPQH

v_call: TRBV5-1
clone_size: .
cdr3_aa: ASSLGGSFNYGYT

v_call: TRBV12-3/TRBV12-4
clone_size: .
cdr3_aa: ASRGQNLEKLF

v_call: TRBV6-5
clone_size: .
cdr3_aa: ASNQGEAYEQY

v_call: TRBV4-1
clone_size: .
cdr3_aa: ASSQGQGAYEQY

v_call: TRBV15
clone_size: few
cdr3_aa: ATSREQGVGYT

v_call: TRBV14
clone_size: .
cdr3_aa: ASSQDRRGSYEQY

v_call: TRBV10-1
clone_size: .
cdr3_aa: ASRDSQGGNTGELF

v_call: TRBV7-2
clone_size: .
cdr3_aa: ASSLTGSLTDTQY

v_call: TRBV4-1
clone_size: .
cdr3_aa: ASSLKIGGSNQPQH

v_call: TRBV10-3
clone_size: once
cdr3_aa: AISERGGTEAF

v_call: TRBV11-2
clone_size: once
cdr3_aa: ASNPVGVVGNEQF